Detailed here is one T cell receptor (beta chain). Here immunoSEQ multiplex PCR was the method, and the copy in TCRdb shows in-frame clones only, minus some. Of around 230,000 clones listed, approximately 86% are singletons. The data stem from a study of cytomegalovirus exposure and HLA in healthy donors. The CDR3 is 15 residues long. Germline V gene data show CDR1 as MNHNY and CDR2 as SVGAGI (reference sequence). Trimming took off 2 bases at V and 0 bases at J, with 8 bases between the two ends. This clonotype originated in a woman in her thirties in good health and CMV-seropositive. Sequencing was done on a sample of PBMCs. The gene calls are TRBV6-6 and TRBJ2-1; possible D gene TRBD2, 6 bases. CDR3 sequence: CASSYGGNSYNEQFF. CDR3 DNA: TGTGCCAGCAGTTACGGCGGGAACTCCTACAATGAGCAGTTCTTC.